This entry features one TCR beta chain sequence. TCRdb keeps only in-frame clones here, not all; method: immunoSEQ multiplex PCR. Of about 150,000 clones listed, 80% to 95% are singletons. The sample comes from a study of control samples from healthy donors and cancer patients. CDR1 is SQVTM and CDR2 is ANQGSEA in the germline V gene. Trimming stripped 5 bases from V and 2 bases from J, with 10 bases between. This CDR3 is 13 amino acids long. Sequencing was performed on blood. This TCR was recovered from a woman aged 25 to 39 in good health. This chain uses TRBV29-1 with TRBJ1-5, with a weak D call TRBD1 (5 bases). CDR3 sequence: CSVTVRGNQPQHF. In nucleotides, the CDR3 is TGCAGCGTTACGGTCAGGGGCAATCAGCCCCAGCATTTT.